The sequence of this T cell receptor beta chain was determined in a study of blood T cell repertoires in COVID-19 (TCRdb year 2020). About the investigation overall: Collaborator samples came from the United States, Italy and Spain and covered acute and convalescent phases of COVID-19. The samples were drawn from two sources: the first 160 participants of the ongoing ImmuneRACE study, and 1,254 subjects contributed by 6 global collaborators. The prospective study material was composed of cDNA or gDNA derived from T cells, B-cell-depleted T cells, or PBMCs. The repertoires were released in a freely available public database meant as a resource for research on the immune response to SARS-CoV-2. HLA class I and class II types, where available, came from metadata supplied by the sample provider rather than from assay-based typing. The sample metadata nearly always contained a de-identified subject ID, COVID-19 status, age in years and sex. The dataset comprised deeply sampled blood TCRbeta repertoires from subjects exposed to, actively infected with, or recovered from COVID-19. The paper as a whole reports these results and caveats: The amount of clinical and demographic metadata varied by source and participant and was provided uncurated.

Participants in the prospective study were enrolled through a virtual design, were aged roughly 18 to 90 years, and lived in about 25 United States geographic areas. Cohort assignment in the prospective study relied on participant-reported clinical history from a screening survey and a study questionnaire. Recovered participants in ImmuneRACE Cohort 3 were defined by two consecutive negative NP/OP PCR tests, clearance by a healthcare professional, or resolution of symptoms. In the prospective study, mobile phlebotomists collected whole blood, serum and a nasopharyngeal or oropharyngeal swab from each participant. Prospective study participants could optionally give additional blood draws and questionnaires over an approximately 2-month period. Blood samples from the prospective study were shipped frozen or at room temperature prior to DNA extraction. Details on this clone: This clone's antigen is unknown. Base quality data are lacking; no much larger clone is found one base away.

Germline trimming: 5 bases from V, 5 bases from J; junction bases outside gene matches: 9. The CDR3 contains 15 residues, cysteine and phenylalanine counted. The retained sequence is limited to the CDR3, 45 bases, with the frame set at the first base. Reading the germline V gene (reference sequence) gives CDR1 LNHDA and CDR2 SQIVND. The immunoSEQ Assay, a bias-controlled multiplex PCR, was used to amplify TCRbeta CDR3 regions from genomic DNA. In the paper's pipeline: The number of nucleated cells in each sample was estimated by amplification of reference gene primers within the assay. Sequence reads were collapsed and filtered to measure the absolute abundance of every unique TCRbeta CDR3 rearrangement. For each sample, productive Simpson clonality was calculated as the square root of Simpson's diversity index across productive rearrangements. Not all clones reach the TCRdb copy of this immuneACCESS table, which keeps in-frame sequences only. Checked studies attribute under half of the gap to unresolved V genes and leave the rest unexplained. V and J calls plus clone size are reproduced from that table; the DNA served to infer D and trimming. The sample table records fewer than 200,000 clones; approximately 82% of these occur just once. Roughly 17% of the sample goes to the ten largest clones.

Here the chain combines TRBV19 and TRBJ1-1; 9 central nucleotides agree with TRBD1. The source of this sequence is a woman aged 45 to 65 who had recovered from COVID-19. The sequenced sample was PBMCs or T cells enriched from blood (not recorded which). The DNA sequence is TGTGCCAGTAGTGGCCGGGACAGGGCGAGAACTGAAGCTTTCTTT. It translates as CASSGRDRARTEAFF.